The clone carrying this TCR beta chain was seen more than once but under ten times. As yet, its antigen is unknown. MiXCR, applied by TCRdb to the 5' RACE reads, yields one record per CDR3 protein. This sample has 170,000 or so distinct CDR3 sequences, with approximately 6.2% found just once. The sample comes from a study of T cells after yellow fever vaccination. In germline, CDR1 is SGHRS, CDR2 YFSETQ. V shed 9 bases and J shed 0 bases, with 12 bases lying between them. This CDR3 contains 13 residues. Study outcomes and limitations: There was a small share of clonotypes that showed up in both the CD4 and CD8 compartments. There was a possibility that FACS-sorted repertoires contained abundant clonotypes contaminating from the bulk population. Most primary-vaccination clones reappeared after the booster (more than 95% CD4, roughly 90% CD8).

This sequence joins TRBV5-1 and TRBJ1-2, with unresolved D. Here the sequenced sample was CD4+ T cells sorted from PBMCs, taken on the day of the first yellow fever vaccination. The clonotype originates from a man aged 18 to 30 who received the YFV17D yellow fever vaccine. The CDR3 region is CATAPSSNYGYTF. The CDR3, as DNA: TGCGCCACGGCACCATCGTCTAACTATGGCTACACCTTC.